This T cell receptor beta chain was captured in a study of cytomegalovirus exposure and HLA in healthy donors. On the study more broadly: Early released data comprised approximately 85 million unique TCRs from HLA-typed donors.

Only a few counts were recorded for this clone. The antigen is undetermined. Both 60 Vbeta primers and 13 Jbeta primers went into the PCR. Clones were sequenced by immunoSEQ multiplex PCR, and TCRdb holds only the in-frame ones, with some missing. The repertoire holds 150,000 or so clones, with over 70% as singletons. The CDR3 has 17 amino acids. Germline CDR1 is SGDLS and CDR2 is YYNGEE. The ends lost 4 bases at V and 0 bases at J; junction bases unmatched: 10. General observations from the study: 16,951 TCR beta sequences were associated with HLA alleles at 0.05 false discovery rate in a later analysis. The classifier, whose performance was assessed in both the original and validation cohorts, reportedly diagnosed cytomegalovirus status with high specificity and sensitivity. In an earlier analysis, about 87% or about 30%: the productive usage of most TCR beta V segments.

This sequence originates from a woman aged 40-49 years in good health and CMV-seropositive. Sequencing used PBMCs. This chain connects TRBV9 to TRBJ2-1, with TRBD2 matching over 7 bases. The CDR3: CASSPRRDYSSYNEQFF. The CDR3 DNA sequence: TGTGCCAGCAGCCCCCGCAGGGACTATAGCTCCTACAATGAGCAGTTCTTC. The full variable domain, its missing parts supplied by reference TRBV9 and TRBJ2-1, is DSGVTQTPKHLITATGQRVTLRCSPRSGDLSVYWYQQSLDQGLQFLIQYYNGEERAKGNILERFSAQQFPDLHSELNLSSLELGDSALYFCASSPRRDYSSYNEQFFGPGTRLTVL.